This TCR beta chain was retrieved from a study of cytomegalovirus exposure and HLA in healthy donors. Trimming stripped 7 bases from V and 8 bases from J, with 14 bases between. The CDR3 sequence is 11 residues long. The germline CDR1 and CDR2 sequences are DFQATT and SNEGSKA (reference sequence). PCR involved 60 Vbeta and 13 Jbeta primers. Data came from immunoSEQ multiplex PCR; TCRdb stores just in-frame clones and leaves some out. The sample records approximately 92,000 clones, around 70% being singletons. The sample comprised PBMCs. The clonotype comes from a middle-aged man in good health and CMV-seronegative. The gene calls are TRBV20-1 and TRBJ1-2; D unresolved. The CDR3 DNA reads as TGCAGTGGTGAGGGCCCCGGGGGCTACACCTTC. Its protein is CSGEGPGGYTF.